This T cell receptor (beta chain) is drawn from a study of cytomegalovirus exposure and HLA in healthy donors. This clone has more than one count but fewer than ten. Its antigen remains unidentified. Study conclusions and caveats: Certain sequence variants were highly shared and formed a cluster, and this cluster was likely a sequencing artifact.

With V trimmed by 5 bases and J by 2 bases, 2 bases remained unmatched. Germline V gene lookup returns CDR1 MNHNS and CDR2 SASEGT. There are 13 residues in the CDR3. The PCR made use of 60 Vbeta and 13 Jbeta primers. Produced via immunoSEQ multiplex PCR; TCRdb's table is partial and in-frame only. The table shows about 98,000 clones, with more than 70% occurring only once. V gene TRBV6-1 combines with J gene TRBJ1-1, with TRBD1 identical over 7 bases. The sequence derives from a man aged 18 to 35 in good health and CMV-seropositive. Sequencing was carried out using PBMCs. CDR3 region: CASSPGGNTEAFF. The CDR3 nucleotides read TGTGCCAGCAGTCCAGGGGGTAACACTGAAGCTTTCTTT.